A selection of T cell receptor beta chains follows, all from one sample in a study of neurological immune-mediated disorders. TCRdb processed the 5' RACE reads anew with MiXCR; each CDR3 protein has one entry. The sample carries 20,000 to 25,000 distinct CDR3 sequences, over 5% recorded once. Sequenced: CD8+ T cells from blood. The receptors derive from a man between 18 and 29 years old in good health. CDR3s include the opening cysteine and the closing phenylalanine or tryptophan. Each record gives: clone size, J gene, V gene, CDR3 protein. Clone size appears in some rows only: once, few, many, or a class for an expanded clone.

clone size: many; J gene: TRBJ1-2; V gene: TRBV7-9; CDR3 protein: CASSAGTLHGYTF
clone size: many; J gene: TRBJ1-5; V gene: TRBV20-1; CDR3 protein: CSARGKPTLNQPQHF
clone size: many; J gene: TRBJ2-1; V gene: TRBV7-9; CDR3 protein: CASSSPGQTGVTAEEQFF
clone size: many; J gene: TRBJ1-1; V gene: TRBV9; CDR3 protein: CASSNGVGVMNTEAFF
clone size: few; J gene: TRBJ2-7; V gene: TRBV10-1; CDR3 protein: CASSFLDTNYEQYF
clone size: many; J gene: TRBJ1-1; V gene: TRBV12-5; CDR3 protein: CASGLWGSMNTEAFF
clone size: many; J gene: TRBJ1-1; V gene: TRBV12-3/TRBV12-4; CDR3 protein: CASSLESTNTEAFF
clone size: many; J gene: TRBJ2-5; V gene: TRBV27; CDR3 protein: CASSGRNQETQYF
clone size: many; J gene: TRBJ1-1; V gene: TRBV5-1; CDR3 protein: CASSLEQGGWTEAFF
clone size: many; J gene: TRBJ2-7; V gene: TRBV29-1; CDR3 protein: CSVGQQGYEQYF
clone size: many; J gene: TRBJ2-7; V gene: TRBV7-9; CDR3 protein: CASSLPPGGGFYEQYF
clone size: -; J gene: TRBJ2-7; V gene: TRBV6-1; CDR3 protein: CASSEALPGTGEYEQYF
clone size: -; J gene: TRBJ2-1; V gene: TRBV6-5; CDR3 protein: CASRFTSGGSYNEQFF
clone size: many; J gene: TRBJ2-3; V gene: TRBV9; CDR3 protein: CASSDREMPTDTQYF
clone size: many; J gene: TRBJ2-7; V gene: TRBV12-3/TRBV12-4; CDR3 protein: CASTRDPRTSSVGQYF
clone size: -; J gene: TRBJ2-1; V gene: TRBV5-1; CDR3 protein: CANRSLQGVSYNEQFF
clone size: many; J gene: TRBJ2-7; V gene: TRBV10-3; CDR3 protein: CAISEGRSYEQYF
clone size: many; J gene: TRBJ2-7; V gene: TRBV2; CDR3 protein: CASSEGTSISYEQYF
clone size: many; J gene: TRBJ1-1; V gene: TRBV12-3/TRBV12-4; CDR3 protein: CASSTRQGGLMNTEAFF
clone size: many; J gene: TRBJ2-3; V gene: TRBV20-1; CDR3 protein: CSARATGGADTQYF
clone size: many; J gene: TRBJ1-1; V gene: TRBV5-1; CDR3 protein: CASSVLGANTEAFF
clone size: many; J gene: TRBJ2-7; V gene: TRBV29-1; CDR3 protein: CSVEVPVSEQYF
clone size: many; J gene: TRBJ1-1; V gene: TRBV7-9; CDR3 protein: CASSSPGVEAFF
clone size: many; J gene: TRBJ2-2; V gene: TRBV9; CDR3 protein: CASSKDGYTGELFF
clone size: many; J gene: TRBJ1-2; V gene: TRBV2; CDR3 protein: CASSEYRQSGYTF
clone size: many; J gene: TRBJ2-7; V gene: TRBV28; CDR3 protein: CASSSGMGGYEQYF
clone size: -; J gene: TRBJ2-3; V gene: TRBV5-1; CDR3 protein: CASSLGKAGSTDTQYF
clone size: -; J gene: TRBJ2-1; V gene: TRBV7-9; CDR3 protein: CASRAALASNEQFF
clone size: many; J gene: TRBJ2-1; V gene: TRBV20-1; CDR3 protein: CSARDWGVTGDNEQFF
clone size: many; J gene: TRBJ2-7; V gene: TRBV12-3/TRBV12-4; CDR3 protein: CASSRSGTGLWEQYF
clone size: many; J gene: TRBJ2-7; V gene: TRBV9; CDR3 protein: CASSPLGGEQYF
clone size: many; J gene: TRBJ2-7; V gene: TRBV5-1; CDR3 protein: CASSARGVHLYEQYF
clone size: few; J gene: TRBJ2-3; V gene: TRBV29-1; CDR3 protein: CSVTGGPHPDTQYF
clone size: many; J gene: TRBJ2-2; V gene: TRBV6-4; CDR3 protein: CASSDSRGGNTGELFF
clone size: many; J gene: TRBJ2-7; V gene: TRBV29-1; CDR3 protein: CSVEVPLGQGFEQYF
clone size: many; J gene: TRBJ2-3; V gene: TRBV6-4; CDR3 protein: CASSADQEADTQYF
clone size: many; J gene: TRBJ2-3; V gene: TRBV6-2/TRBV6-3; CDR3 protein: CASRTGRDTQYF
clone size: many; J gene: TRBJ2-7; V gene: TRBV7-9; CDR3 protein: CASNELSYEQYF
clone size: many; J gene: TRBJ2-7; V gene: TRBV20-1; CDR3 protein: CSAREDRDYEQYF
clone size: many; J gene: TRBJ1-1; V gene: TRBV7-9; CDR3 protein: CASSAYSTADTEAFF